A selection of T cell receptor beta chains follows, all from one sample in a study of T cell responses to AZD1222 COVID-19 vaccine. Data came from immunoSEQ multiplex PCR; TCRdb stores just in-frame clones and leaves some out. The table has about 130,000 clones, 90% seen once; the top ten hold around 4.5%. The sample was peripheral blood, taken on day 0 of MenACWY control vaccination. The source of these receptors is an adult in good health. CDR3s include the opening cysteine and the closing phenylalanine or tryptophan. A D gene is named only where the DNA matches it firmly. Clone size is stated in some rows and not others, as once, few, many or a class when expanded.

DNA,CDR3,V,D,J,size
TGTGCCAGCTCCGGGACGGGGTTCTACGAGCAGTACTTC,CASSGTGFYEQYF,TRBV27,-,TRBJ2-7,-
TGTGCCAGCAGCTTGGGGGCAGAGGAGACCCAGTACTTC,CASSLGAEETQYF,TRBV5-4,-,TRBJ2-5,-
TGCGCCAGCAGCTTGGCCACGTCTAGCACAGATACGCAGTATTTT,CASSLATSSTDTQYF,TRBV5-1,-,TRBJ2-3,-
TGCGCCAGCAGCCCCGGGGGACAGGGGTTCACCGGGGAGCTGTTTTTT,CASSPGGQGFTGELFF,TRBV4-1,TRBD1,TRBJ2-2,once
TGTGCCAGCAGCCAAGAGGCAGGGGGCATTGGAGCTAACTATGGCTACACCTTC,CASSQEAGGIGANYGYTF,TRBV3-1/TRBV3-2,TRBD1,TRBJ1-2,-
TGTGCCAGCAGCGATCGGACAGGGGGCGTGGGCACTGAAGCTTTCTTT,CASSDRTGGVGTEAFF,TRBV7-8,TRBD1,TRBJ1-1,-
TGTGCCAGCAGCTTGGGCAGAAATTCCTATGGCTACACCTTC,CASSLGRNSYGYTF,TRBV5-6,-,TRBJ1-2,-
TGTGCCAGCAGCCTGGACGAGGACGAGCAGTTCTTC,CASSLDEDEQFF,TRBV7-9,-,TRBJ2-1,-
TGTGCCAGCAGCTCCCAACCAGCGGTCTCCTACAATGAGCAGTTCTTC,CASSSQPAVSYNEQFF,TRBV11-2,-,TRBJ2-1,-
TGTGCCATCAGTCGGTTGGGGAATAACTATGGCTACACCTTC,CAISRLGNNYGYTF,TRBV10-3,-,TRBJ1-2,-